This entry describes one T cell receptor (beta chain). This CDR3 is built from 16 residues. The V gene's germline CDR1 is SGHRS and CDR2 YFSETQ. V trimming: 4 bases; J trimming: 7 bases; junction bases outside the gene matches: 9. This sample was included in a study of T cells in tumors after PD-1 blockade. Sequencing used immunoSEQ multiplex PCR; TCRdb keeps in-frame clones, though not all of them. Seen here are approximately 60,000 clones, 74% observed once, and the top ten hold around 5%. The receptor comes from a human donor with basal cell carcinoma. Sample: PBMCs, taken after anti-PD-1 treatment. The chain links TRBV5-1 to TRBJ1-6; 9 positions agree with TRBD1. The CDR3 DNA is TGCGCCAGCAGCCCCGGGACAGGGAATGGGAATTCACCCCTCCACTTT. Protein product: CASSPGTGNGNSPLHF.